A selection of T cell receptor beta chains follows, all from one sample in a study of blood T cell repertoires in COVID-19. Generated by immunoSEQ multiplex PCR, the TCRdb table keeps only in-frame clones and is missing some. The sample yields approximately 52,000 clones, about nine tenths seen once. The sample consisted of peripheral blood. The receptors come from a man in his 70s with acute or convalescent COVID-19. Each CDR3 is given with its conserved first and last residue. A D gene is named only where the DNA matches it firmly. Not all rows give a size; the values are once, few, many and, for expanded clones, a class.

d_gene	v_gene	j_gene	abundance	CDR3aa	CDR3nt
-	TRBV7-3	TRBJ1-2	-	CASSLRGDTF	TGTGCCAGCAGCTTAAGGGGGGACACCTTC
-	TRBV7-3	TRBJ2-2	-	CASSLSRPTGELFF	TGTGCCAGCAGCTTGAGCAGGCCCACCGGGGAGCTGTTTTTT
-	TRBV7-3	TRBJ2-5	-	CASSLTCTQGTQYF	TGTGCCAGCAGCTTAACGTGCACGCAGGGGACCCAGTACTTC
-	TRBV19	TRBJ2-2	-	CASGRTRNTGELFF	TGTGCCAGTGGGAGGACACGGAACACCGGGGAGCTGTTTTTT
-	TRBV9	TRBJ1-1	-	CASNKGHMNTEAFF	TGTGCCAGCAACAAGGGACACATGAACACTGAAGCTTTCTTT
-	TRBV5-4	TRBJ1-6	-	CASSLGSASSYNSPLHF	TGTGCCAGCAGCTTGGGGAGTGCCAGCTCCTATAATTCACCCCTCCACTTT
-	TRBV9	TRBJ1-4	-	CASSVAVYSTNEKLFF	TGTGCCAGCAGCGTAGCGGTCTACTCAACTAATGAAAAACTGTTTTTT
-	TRBV5-1	TRBJ1-1	-	CASSRVLNTEAFF	TGCGCCAGCAGCCGGGTCCTGAACACTGAAGCTTTCTTT
-	TRBV19	TRBJ1-5	-	CASSNFTSWQPQHF	TGTGCCAGTAGTAATTTCACGAGCTGGCAGCCCCAGCATTTT
-	TRBV18	TRBJ2-4	-	CASSPPKIADLAKNIQYF	TGTGCCAGCTCACCTCCAAAAATAGCGGATCTAGCCAAAAACATTCAGTACTTC
-	TRBV29-1	TRBJ1-2	-	CSVKYSRDGYTF	TGCAGCGTTAAGTACAGCCGAGATGGCTACACCTTC
TRBD1	TRBV7-8	TRBJ2-7	-	CASSVGGRQGDYEQYF	TGTGCCAGCAGCGTAGGGGGAAGACAGGGGGACTACGAGCAGTACTTC
-	TRBV6-2/TRBV6-3	TRBJ1-1	-	CASSYSRQGLNTEAFF	TGTGCCAGCAGTTACTCAAGGCAGGGGTTGAACACTGAAGCTTTCTTT
TRBD1	TRBV7-2	TRBJ1-4	-	CASSSQGAKNEKLFF	TGTGCCAGCAGCTCACAGGGGGCGAAGAATGAAAAACTGTTTTTT
TRBD1	TRBV12-5	TRBJ2-3	-	CASGLGRQGIADTQYF	TGTGCTAGTGGTTTGGGACGACAGGGGATCGCAGATACGCAGTATTTT
-	TRBV19	TRBJ1-2	-	CASSVEGTGGYTF	TGTGCCAGTAGTGTTGAAGGGACTGGGGGCTACACCTTC
-	TRBV1	TRBJ2-7	-	CTSSQGTSSYEQYF	TGCACCAGCAGCCAAGGGACTTCCTCCTACGAGCAGTACTTC
TRBD1	TRBV5-4	TRBJ1-2	-	CASSSPTGVSAYTF	TGTGCCAGCAGCTCGCCGACAGGGGTTTCGGCTTACACCTTC
TRBD1	TRBV18	TRBJ2-5	-	CASSPTDRVSKETQYF	TGTGCCAGCTCACCGACGGACAGGGTCAGTAAAGAGACCCAGTACTTC
-	TRBV6-5	TRBJ2-5	-	CASSHITGFQETQYF	TGTGCCAGCAGCCACATAACAGGGTTCCAAGAGACCCAGTACTTC
-	TRBV1	TRBJ1-1	few	CTFHRVEETEAFF	TGCACTTTCCACAGGGTGGAGGAGACTGAAGCTTTCTTT
TRBD1	TRBV11-2	TRBJ1-3	-	CASSLIRDRGTGNTIYF	TGTGCCAGCAGCTTAATACGTGACAGGGGGACTGGAAACACCATATATTTT
-	TRBV30	TRBJ2-1	-	CAWRQVYEQFF	TGTGCCTGGAGACAAGTTTATGAGCAGTTCTTC
-	TRBV6-1	TRBJ1-6	-	CASSERLMTSSYNSPLHF	TGTGCCAGCAGTGAGCGGCTAATGACGAGCTCCTATAATTCACCCCTCCACTTT
-	TRBV6-6	TRBJ1-4	-	CASSSGRGTNEKLFF	TGTGCCAGCAGTTCCGGACGGGGAACTAATGAAAAACTGTTTTTT
-	TRBV15	TRBJ1-3	-	CATSRGTTGGSPTIYF	TGTGCCACCAGCAGGGGGACAACGGGCGGGAGCCCCACCATATATTTT
-	TRBV5-4	TRBJ2-1	-	CASSLEAARVEQFF	TGTGCCAGCAGCTTGGAAGCGGCGAGAGTTGAGCAGTTCTTC
TRBD2	TRBV18	TRBJ2-3	-	CASSPQRELTGTDTQYF	TGTGCCAGCTCACCACAGCGGGAGTTGACAGGCACAGATACGCAGTATTTT
-	TRBV4-2	TRBJ1-5	-	CASSPQFRANQPQHF	TGTGCCAGCAGCCCCCAATTCAGGGCGAATCAGCCCCAGCATTTT
TRBD2	TRBV28	TRBJ2-2	-	CASSLLAGGLTGELFF	TGTGCCAGCAGTTTACTAGCGGGGGGGCTTACCGGGGAGCTGTTTTTT
TRBD2	TRBV7-2	TRBJ2-7	-	CASSLGGTRVYEQYF	TGTGCCAGCAGCTTAGGTGGGACTAGGGTCTACGAGCAGTACTTC
TRBD1	TRBV2	TRBJ2-2	once	CASTGTGGSGELFF	TGTGCCAGCACCGGGACAGGGGGCTCCGGGGAGCTGTTTTTT
TRBD2	TRBV9	TRBJ2-7	-	CASSVGRGGYEQYF	TGTGCCAGCAGCGTAGGGCGGGGGGGCTACGAGCAGTACTTC
-	TRBV13	TRBJ1-6	-	CASSLPGLNSPLHF	TGTGCCAGCAGCTTACCAGGGTTAAATTCACCCCTCCACTTT
TRBD1	TRBV18	TRBJ1-2	-	CASSQSPGQGDGYTF	TGTGCCAGCTCACAGAGTCCGGGACAGGGGGACGGCTACACCTTC